This TCR beta chain stems from a study of T cell repertoires in cytomegalovirus infection. Study-wide context: Carrying CMV and the relevant HLA type showed in public TCR beta signatures.

MiXCR, applied by TCRdb to the reads, yields one record per CDR3 protein. Among 130,000 or so distinct CDR3 sequences listed, roughly 6.5% were seen once. This clonotype was picked up many times. The target antigen is unknown. Study results and limitations: Clonotypes of TCR beta that were HLA-C-restricted and CMV-specific dominated the ex vivo response.

This clonotype was obtained from a human donor in good health (CMV status not recorded). Some clones in this sample may be carry-over from other donors' samples. Input material: PBMCs.

Here the CDR3 reads CASSQGDSQETQYF. The CDR3 region has the DNA TGTGCCAGCAGCCAAGGGGACAGCCAAGAGACCCAGTACTTC. The chain uses TRBV3-1 and TRBJ2-5; 7 bases match TRBD1. Trimming took 1 base from V and 1 from J; bases not matched to a gene: 0. CDR3 size: 14 residues. The germline CDR1 and CDR2 sequences are LGHDT and YNNKEL (reference sequence).